The 6 T cell receptor beta chains below were found in one sample sequenced in a study of blood T cell repertoires in COVID-19. The method was immunoSEQ multiplex PCR; TCRdb's version includes in-frame clones alone and lacks a portion of them. This table has 200,000 to 250,000 clones, 80% to 95% appearing once. The sequencing sample was made of peripheral blood. Receptor source: a man in his 60s with COVID-19, enrolled during active disease.

In its sample, this clone was seen once. The chain recombines TRBV28 with TRBJ1-6; 9 nucleotides match TRBD1. The CDR3 extends over 23 amino acids. V gave up 4 bases and J gave up 7 bases; unmatched junction bases: 29. The germline V gene encodes CDR1 MDHEN and CDR2 SYDVKM. CDR3 nucleotides: TGTGCCAGCAGTTCGCTATTCGACGTCGCGGGACAGGGAATATCTTCGGGGAATTCACCCCTCCACTTT. Protein product: CASSSLFDVAGQGISSGNSPLHF. Looking up the rest from reference TRBV28 and TRBJ1-6 gives the full variable domain: DVKVTQSSRYLVKRTGEKVFLECVQDMDHENMFWYRQDPGLGLRLIYFSYDVKMKEKGDIPEGYSVSREKKERFSLILESASTNQTSMYLCASSSLFDVAGQGISSGNSPLHFGNGTRLTVT.

V usage is TRBV7-9 and J usage is TRBJ2-2, with 11 nucleotides matching TRBD2. Germline CDR1 SEHNR, CDR2 FQNEAQ (reference sequence). The CDR3 runs 17 residues. Losses at the gene ends were 0 bases for V and 4 bases for J; bases not matched to a gene: 4. CDR3 sequence (DNA): TGTGCCAGCAGCTTAGCGCAGCTAGCGGGAGGCACCGGGGAGCTGTTTTTT. This encodes CASSLAQLAGGTGELFF.

V is TRBV28 and J is TRBJ1-6; D is possibly TRBD1 (6 bases). The CDR3 runs to 16 residues. Germline CDR1 is MDHEN and CDR2 is SYDVKM. V was pared by 4 bases and J by 3 bases, with 13 bases between. The CDR3 protein is CASSSGQRHYNSPLHF. CDR3 nucleotides: TGTGCCAGCAGTTCCGGACAGAGACACTATAATTCACCCCTCCACTTT.

The chain employs TRBV13 and TRBJ2-3, with D possibly TRBD2 on 5 matching bases. Trimming took off 6 bases at V and 2 bases at J, with 18 bases between the two ends. CDR3 length: 16 amino acids. The germline gives CDR1 PRHDT, CDR2 FYEKMQ (reference sequence). CDR3 sequence: CASSYPGLKATDTQYF. CDR3 bases: TGTGCCAGCAGTTACCCTGGACTGAAAGCCACAGATACGCAGTATTTT.

This chain links TRBV5-1 with TRBJ2-2; D possibly corresponds to TRBD2 (6 bases). The CDR3 consists of 17 residues. V lost 0 bases and J 7 bases, leaving 19 bases between the germline ends. Germline V gives CDR1 SGHRS, CDR2 YFSETQ. The CDR3 coding sequence is TGCGCCAGCAGCTTGGTATCAGGCGGGATAGGTATCGGGGAGCTGTTTTTT. It translates to CASSLVSGGIGIGELFF. Full variable domain (outside the CDR3, taken from reference TRBV5-1 and TRBJ2-2): KAGVTQTPRYLIKTRGQQVTLSCSPISGHRSVSWYQQTPGQGLQFLFEYFSETQRNKGNFPGRFSGRQFSNSRSEMNVSTLELGDSALYLCASSLVSGGIGIGELFFGEGSRLTVL.

The chain employs TRBV7-2 and TRBJ1-6; TRBD1 matches at 9 bases. Unmatched junction bases numbered 14, after V lost 4 bases and J lost 7 bases. CDR3 length equals 18 residues. Germline V gene sequence: CDR1 SGHTA, CDR2 FQGNSA. This CDR3 reads CASSWGQGRRSYNSPLHF. CDR3 coding DNA: TGTGCCAGCAGCTGGGGACAGGGAAGAAGATCGTACAATTCACCCCTCCACTTT.